This T cell receptor (beta chain) is drawn from a study of shared clonotypes between healthy human individuals (TCRdb year 2020). Background for the entire study: The cohort included a few men and a couple of women between 18 and 49 years of age. For each donor, CD4 naive and CD4 memory were each run on three plates, CD8 naive on two plates, and CD8 memory on one plate. Different laboratories and diverse techniques were used to prepare libraries and sequence TCR repertoires, to increase sequencing depth and limit assay-specific biases. Each donor's leukapheresis produced roughly between roughly 0.85 and 10 billion PBMCs. To estimate repertoire size and how much clonotype sharing occurs between individuals, the study deeply sequenced the blood TCR repertoires of five healthy adults.

Healthy HIV-negative adults with no recently reported acute infections or vaccinations were included as donors. All donors were Caucasian adults living in Nashville, Tennessee, USA. CD4+ T cells were enriched by magnetic negative selection; naive cells were then positively selected on CD45RA, and the negative fraction formed the memory subset. After blood collection by leukapheresis, PBMCs were isolated using Ficoll-Histopaque density gradient centrifugation and then cryopreserved in the vapor phase of liquid nitrogen. Analytical flow cytometry was used to check the purity and quantity of every magnetically sorted T cell population. Each sorted fraction had its genomic DNA isolated and then quantified by UV absorbance on a Nanodrop 2000c. TCR CDR3 regions were amplified from genomic DNA by multiplex PCR using the deep immunoSEQ assay. Extracted genomic DNA from each cell subset was spread evenly across all wells of several immunoSEQ 96-well plates, with each plate serving as a replicate. For sorted subsets, around 0.2 ug of genomic DNA, equivalent to tens of thousands of T cell genomes, went into each replicate PCR. The purified libraries were quantified using a Qubit 3.0 fluorometer, sized with a Bioanalyzer 2100, and then quantified again using the KAPA Library Quantification kit. Every immunoSEQ 96-well plate was sequenced on a dedicated single-read 150-cycle Illumina NextSeq 550 flow cell. On the study's bioinformatics: The immunoSEQ output contained only junctional sequences without quality scores, so filtering could not match that applied to full-length reads. To assign V/J genes and CDR3, sequences were annotated using PyIR, a Python wrapper for IgBLAST v1.9, with IMGT germline references. Reads were removed for weak V/J assignments (E-value above 1e-6), missing CDR3, stop codons, out-of-frame junctions, or ambiguous translated residues. A V3J clonotype was defined by an identical inferred V gene, J gene, and CDR3 amino acid sequence. To compute the percentage overlap between repertoires, the number of shared unique clonotypes was divided by the size of the smaller repertoire. Repertoire richness was assessed with RTK rarefaction, the Chao1 estimator, and Recon v2.1 estimates of unobserved clonotypes. Generation probabilities were computed with OLGA for all TCRbeta clonotypes obtained by the gDNA method from several donors. In TCRdb, the immuneACCESS table is reduced to in-frame sequences with V and J assigned. These tables do not hold every clone; where another copy was compared, an unresolved V gene accounts for under half, and the others remain unexplained. For V, J and clone size, that table is used; D and trimming come from the DNA. This sample has 2,500,000 or so clones in its table, and 90% to 95% of those were observed once. The ten largest clones take up 0.36% of the sample.

On the study overall, not on this receptor specifically: Naive subsets generally had larger estimated clonotype richness than memory subsets did. The genetic and exposure-history diversity represented was limited by the small number of donors. Sampling was restricted to blood, and TCR repertoires in tissue are likely to differ from TCR repertoires in blood. Approximately 5% of naive CD4, approximately 3.7% of naive CD8, around 2.3% of memory CD4, and approximately 0.4% of memory CD8 clonotypes were shared across four donors. Compared with non-shared clonotypes, the clonotypes found in all four sorted-subset donors had higher generation probabilities. Even with the large sequencing depth, rarefaction of the sorted-subset datasets indicated that sequencing was incomplete. Based on pairwise subsampling, the degree of clonotype sharing among donors was expected to be affected by sequencing depth.

This clone was picked up one time. The antigen it binds to is not known. No qualities accompany the bases; no much larger clone lies one base away. The source is a man aged 18 to 29 in good health. Some clones in this sample may be carry-over from other donors' samples. Sequenced material: naive CD4+ T cells from PBMCs. The sample's cell subset or site label, decoded: CD45RA+ positively selected.

The nucleotide sequence is given as TGTGCCAGCAGATACAGCGGGAGGGCTTTCGAGCAGTACTTC. The translation is CASRYSGRAFEQYF. The chain couples TRBV27 to TRBJ2-7; 10 bases in the junction line up with TRBD2. The CDR3 starts with the cysteine, ends with the phenylalanine, and has 14 residues. Only the CDR3 DNA is retained, 42 bases long and in frame from the first base. Germline trimming: 6 bases from V, 6 bases from J; junction bases outside gene matches: 8. The CDR1 and CDR2 encoded by the germline V gene (reference sequence) are MNHEY and SMNVEV.